This T cell receptor (beta chain) appears in the sequencing data of a study of breast tumors, draining lymph nodes, adjacent tissues. Breast cancer patients provided tissue from their axillary draining lymph nodes. Study-level points and caveats: Tumor TCR diversity was below lymph nodes but above nontumor tissue.

This clonotype was detected many times. The antigen remains undetermined. TCRdb processed the multiplex PCR reads anew with MiXCR; each CDR3 protein has one entry. The repertoire holds approximately 140,000 distinct CDR3 sequences, with around a third as singletons. Sequenced input: axillary lymph node tissue. This clonotype was obtained from a female donor with breast cancer. Some clones in this sample may be carry-over from other donors' samples.

The CDR3 coding sequence is TGCAGTGCTAGAGACAGACAGGGGGCAAGCAATCAGCCCCAGCATTTT. Amino acid sequence: CSARDRQGASNQPQHF. V gene TRBV20-1 combines with J gene TRBJ1-5, with 10 bases identical to TRBD1. The V segment lost 0 bases and the J segment 1 base; nucleotides outside the gene matches: 3. From germline, CDR1 is DFQATT and CDR2 SNEGSKA (reference sequence). CDR3 length: 16 amino acids.